The present T cell receptor beta chain was sequenced within a study of OX40 agonist ivuxolimab in advanced cancers. Germline V lookup: CDR1 MNHNY, CDR2 SVGAGI (reference sequence). The CDR3 has 15 amino acids. Trimming removed 5 bases from V and 4 bases from J, with 17 bases in between. Libraries were prepared by immunoSEQ multiplex PCR; TCRdb keeps only in-frame clonotypes and omits some of them. The sample yields just over 90,000 clones, approximately 90% seen once. Blood draws occurred at baseline, cycle 4 day 1, and cycle 7 day 1. The chain has TRBV6-6 and TRBJ1-2; D not resolved. The input for sequencing was CD4+ or CD8+ T cells sorted from blood, taken in a trial of the OX40 agonist ivuxolimab. The sequence was obtained from an adult with an advanced solid tumor such as melanoma, head and neck, liver or kidney cancer. CDR3 in amino acids: CASSRLRQEIYGYTF. The CDR3 DNA reads TGTGCCAGCAGTAGACTGAGGCAGGAGATCTATGGCTACACCTTC.